This T cell receptor beta chain was identified in a study of shared T cell receptors in the human thymus. Clones were sequenced by immunoSEQ multiplex PCR, and TCRdb holds only the in-frame ones, with some missing. Here the sample spans 550,000 to 800,000 clones, 80% to 90% being singletons. These data were likewise used in another study, on human thymus T cells. That report notes: The source of the thymus tissue was resections taken during corrective heart surgery. Thymic and blood repertoires appeared to carry a bias in their V and J gene usage. Related research reported highly overlapping thymic repertoires among unrelated individuals.

This TCR was sampled from a girl under three years old with a congenital heart defect. The sequenced sample was thymocytes.

The CDR3 nucleotides read TGTGCCAGCAGCTTGTCAGGGAGGGGGGTGGACACTGAAGCTTTCTTT. Translating gives CASSLSGRGVDTEAFF. The chain is built from TRBV5-8 and TRBJ1-1; D is perhaps TRBD1 (6 bases). The germline V and J ends were trimmed by 1 base and 3 bases, with 16 bases remaining between them. Germline-derived CDR1 and CDR2 are SGHTS and YDEGEE. CDR3 length equals 16 residues.